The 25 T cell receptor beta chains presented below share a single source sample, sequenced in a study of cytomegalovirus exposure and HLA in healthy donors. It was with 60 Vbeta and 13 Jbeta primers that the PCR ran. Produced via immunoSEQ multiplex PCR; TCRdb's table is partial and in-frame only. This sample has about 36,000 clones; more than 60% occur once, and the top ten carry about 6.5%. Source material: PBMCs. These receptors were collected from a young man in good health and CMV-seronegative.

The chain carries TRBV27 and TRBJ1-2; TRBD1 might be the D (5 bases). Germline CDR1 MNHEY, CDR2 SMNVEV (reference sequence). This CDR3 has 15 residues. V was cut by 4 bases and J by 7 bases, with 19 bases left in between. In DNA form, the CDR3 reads TGTGCCAGCAGTTCCACCACCACAGGAACGGGTGGCTACACCTTC. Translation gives CASSSTTTGTGGYTF.

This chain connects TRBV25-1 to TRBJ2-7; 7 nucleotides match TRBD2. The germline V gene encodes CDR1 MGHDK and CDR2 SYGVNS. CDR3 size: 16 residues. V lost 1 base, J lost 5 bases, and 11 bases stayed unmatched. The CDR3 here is CASSEFPPRREDEQYF. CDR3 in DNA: TGTGCCAGCAGTGAATTTCCCCCCCGCCGGGAGGACGAGCAGTACTTC.

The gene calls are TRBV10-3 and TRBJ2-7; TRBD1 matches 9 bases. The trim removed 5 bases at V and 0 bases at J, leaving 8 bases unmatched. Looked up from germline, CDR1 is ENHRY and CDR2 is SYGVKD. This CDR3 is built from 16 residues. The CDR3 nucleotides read TGTGCCATCAGTAGGACCGGGACAGGGAGCTCCTACGAGCAGTACTTC. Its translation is CAISRTGTGSSYEQYF.

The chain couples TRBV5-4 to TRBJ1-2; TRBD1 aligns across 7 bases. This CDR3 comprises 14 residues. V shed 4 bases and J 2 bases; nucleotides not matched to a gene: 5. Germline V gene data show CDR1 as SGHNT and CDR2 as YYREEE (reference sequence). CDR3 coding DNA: TGTGCCAGCAGCGTCGACAGGGCGAACTATGGCTACACCTTC. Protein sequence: CASSVDRANYGYTF.

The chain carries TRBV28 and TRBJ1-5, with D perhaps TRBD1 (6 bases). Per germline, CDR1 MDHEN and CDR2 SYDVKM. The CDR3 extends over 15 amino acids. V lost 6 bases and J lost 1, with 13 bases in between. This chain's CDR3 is CASRGAWGSNQPQHF. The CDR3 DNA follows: TGTGCCAGCAGGGGGGCCTGGGGGAGCAATCAGCCCCAGCATTTT.

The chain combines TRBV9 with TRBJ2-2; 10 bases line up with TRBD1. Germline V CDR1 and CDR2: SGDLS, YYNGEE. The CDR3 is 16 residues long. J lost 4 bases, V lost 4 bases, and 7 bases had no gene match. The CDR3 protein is CASSRQGARGTGELFF. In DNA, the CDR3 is TGTGCCAGCAGCCGACAGGGGGCGCGCGGCACCGGGGAGCTGTTTTTT.

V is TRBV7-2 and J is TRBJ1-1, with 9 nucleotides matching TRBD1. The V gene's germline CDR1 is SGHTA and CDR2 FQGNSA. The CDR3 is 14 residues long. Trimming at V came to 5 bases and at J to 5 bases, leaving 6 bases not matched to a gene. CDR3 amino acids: CASSPGTGRTEAFF. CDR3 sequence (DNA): TGTGCCAGCAGCCCCGGGACAGGGCGGACTGAAGCTTTCTTT.

DNA of the CDR3: TGTGCCAGCAGTGATATCAAGACTAGCGGATACCAAGAGACCCAGTACTTC. Protein: CASSDIKTSGYQETQYF. The chain links TRBV2 to TRBJ2-5; 9 bases align to TRBD2. The CDR3 consists of 17 residues. With 3 bases clipped from V and 0 bases from J, the junction kept 8 bases outside the gene matches. The germline gives CDR1 SNHLY, CDR2 FYNNEI.

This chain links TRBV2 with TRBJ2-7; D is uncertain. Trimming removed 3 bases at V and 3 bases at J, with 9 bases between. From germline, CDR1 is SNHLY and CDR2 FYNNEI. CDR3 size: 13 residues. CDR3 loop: CASSESFIYEQYF. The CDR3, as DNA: TGTGCCAGCAGTGAGTCGTTTATCTACGAGCAGTACTTC.

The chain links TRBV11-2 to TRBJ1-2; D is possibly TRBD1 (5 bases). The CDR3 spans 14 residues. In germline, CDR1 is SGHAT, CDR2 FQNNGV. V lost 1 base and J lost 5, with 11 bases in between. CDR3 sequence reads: CASSLGPGGYGYTF. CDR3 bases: TGTGCCAGCAGCTTAGGCCCCGGGGGGTATGGCTACACCTTC.

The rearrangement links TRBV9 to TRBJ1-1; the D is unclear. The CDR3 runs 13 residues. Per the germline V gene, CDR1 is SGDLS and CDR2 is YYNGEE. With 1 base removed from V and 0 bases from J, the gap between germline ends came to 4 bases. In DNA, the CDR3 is TGTGCCAGCAGCGTAAGAGTGAACACTGAAGCTTTCTTT. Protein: CASSVRVNTEAFF. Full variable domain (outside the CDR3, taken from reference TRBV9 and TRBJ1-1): DSGVTQTPKHLITATGQRVTLRCSPRSGDLSVYWYQQSLDQGLQFLIQYYNGEERAKGNILERFSAQQFPDLHSELNLSSLELGDSALYFCASSVRVNTEAFFGQGTRLTVV.

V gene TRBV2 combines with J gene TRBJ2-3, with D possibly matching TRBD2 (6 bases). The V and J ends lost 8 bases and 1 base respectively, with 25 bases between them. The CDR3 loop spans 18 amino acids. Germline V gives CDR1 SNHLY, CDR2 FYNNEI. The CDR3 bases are TGTGCCAGCGTCTCCGGCCGGACTACCCCTATCGGCACAGATACGCAGTATTTT. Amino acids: CASVSGRTTPIGTDTQYF.

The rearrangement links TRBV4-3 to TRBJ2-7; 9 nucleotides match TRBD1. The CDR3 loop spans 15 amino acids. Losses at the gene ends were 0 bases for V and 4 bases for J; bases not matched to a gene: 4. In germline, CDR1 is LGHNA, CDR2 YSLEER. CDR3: CASSQEGQGLYEQYF. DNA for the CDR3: TGCGCCAGCAGCCAAGAGGGACAGGGTCTATACGAGCAGTACTTC.

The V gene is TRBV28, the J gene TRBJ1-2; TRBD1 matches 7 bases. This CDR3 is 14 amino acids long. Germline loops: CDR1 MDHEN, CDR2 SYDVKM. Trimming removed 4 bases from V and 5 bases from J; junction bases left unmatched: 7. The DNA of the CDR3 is TGTGCCAGCAGTTCACCCGCAGGGGGGTATGGCTACACCTTC. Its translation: CASSSPAGGYGYTF.

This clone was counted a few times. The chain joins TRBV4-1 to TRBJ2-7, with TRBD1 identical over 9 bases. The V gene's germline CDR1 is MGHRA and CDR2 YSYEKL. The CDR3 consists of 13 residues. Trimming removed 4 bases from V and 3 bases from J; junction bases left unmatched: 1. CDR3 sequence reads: CASSRDRDYEQYF. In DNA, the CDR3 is TGCGCCAGCAGCCGGGACAGGGACTACGAGCAGTACTTC.

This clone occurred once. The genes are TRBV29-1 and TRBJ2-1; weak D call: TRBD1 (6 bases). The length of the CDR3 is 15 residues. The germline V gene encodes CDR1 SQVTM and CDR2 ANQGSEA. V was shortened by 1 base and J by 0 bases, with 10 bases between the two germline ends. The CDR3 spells CSVEGGGSSYNEQFF. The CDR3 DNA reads TGCAGCGTTGAAGGAGGGGGTAGCTCCTACAATGAGCAGTTCTTC.

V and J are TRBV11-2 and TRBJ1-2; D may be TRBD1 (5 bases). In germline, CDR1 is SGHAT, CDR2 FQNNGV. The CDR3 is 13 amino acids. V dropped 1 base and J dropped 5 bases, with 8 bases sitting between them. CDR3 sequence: CASSLADSYGYTF. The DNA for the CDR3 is TGTGCCAGCAGCTTAGCCGACAGTTATGGCTACACCTTC.

The CDR3, as DNA: TGTGCCAGCAGTGACCGGACAGTCTACACCTTC. Translating gives CASSDRTVYTF. The chain is built from TRBV6-4 and TRBJ1-2; a possible D gene is TRBD1 (6 bases). Trimming cost V 2 bases and J 10 bases, with 8 bases left between them. Looked up from germline, CDR1 is MRHNA and CDR2 is SNTAGT. The CDR3 has 11 amino acids.

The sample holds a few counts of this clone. CDR3 bases: TGTGCCAGCAGCTTAACGGGAGCAACCAATGAGCAGTTCTTC. It translates to CASSLTGATNEQFF. V gene TRBV7-9 combines with J gene TRBJ2-1, with D possibly being TRBD2 (6 bases). The germline CDR1 and CDR2 sequences are SEHNR and FQNEAQ (reference sequence). The CDR3 consists of 14 residues. With 2 bases removed from V and 6 bases from J, the gap between germline ends came to 11 bases.

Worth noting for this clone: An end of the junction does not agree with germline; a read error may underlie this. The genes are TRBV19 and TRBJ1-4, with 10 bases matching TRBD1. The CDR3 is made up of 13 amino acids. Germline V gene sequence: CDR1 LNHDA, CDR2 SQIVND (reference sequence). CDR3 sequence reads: CASSPPGQGSVEF. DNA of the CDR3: TGTGCCAGTAGTCCCCCGGGACAGGGGAGCGTAGAATTT.

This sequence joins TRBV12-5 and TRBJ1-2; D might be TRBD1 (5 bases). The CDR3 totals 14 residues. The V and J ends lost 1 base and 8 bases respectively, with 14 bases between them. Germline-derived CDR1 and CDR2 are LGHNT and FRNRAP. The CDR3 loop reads CASGLGGGAGGYTF. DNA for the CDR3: TGTGCTAGTGGTTTGGGGGGCGGGGCGGGGGGCTACACCTTC. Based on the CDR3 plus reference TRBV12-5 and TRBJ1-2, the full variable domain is DARVTQTPRHKVTEMGQEVTMRCQPILGHNTVFWYRQTMMQGLELLAYFRNRAPLDDSGMPKDRFSAEMPDATLATLKIQPSEPRDSAVYFCASGLGGGAGGYTFGSGTRLTVV.

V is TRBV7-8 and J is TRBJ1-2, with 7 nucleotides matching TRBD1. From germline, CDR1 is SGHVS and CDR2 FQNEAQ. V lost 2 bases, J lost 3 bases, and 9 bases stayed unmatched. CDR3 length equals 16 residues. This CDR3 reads CASSLRQGGVYYGYTF. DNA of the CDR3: TGTGCCAGCAGCTTACGGCAGGGGGGAGTGTACTATGGCTACACCTTC.

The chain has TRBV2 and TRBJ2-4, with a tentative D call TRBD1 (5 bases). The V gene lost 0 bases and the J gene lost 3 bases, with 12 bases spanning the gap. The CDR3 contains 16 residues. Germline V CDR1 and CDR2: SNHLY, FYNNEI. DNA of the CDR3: TGTGCCAGCAGTGAAGCTAGGTGGGGCGACAAAAACATTCAGTACTTC. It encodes CASSEARWGDKNIQYF.

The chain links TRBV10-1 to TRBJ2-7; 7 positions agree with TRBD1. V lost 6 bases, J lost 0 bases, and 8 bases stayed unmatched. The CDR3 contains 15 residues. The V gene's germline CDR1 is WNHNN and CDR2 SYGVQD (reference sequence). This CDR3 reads CASRRDSSSSYEQYF. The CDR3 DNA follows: TGCGCCAGCAGAAGGGACAGTTCGAGCTCCTACGAGCAGTACTTC.

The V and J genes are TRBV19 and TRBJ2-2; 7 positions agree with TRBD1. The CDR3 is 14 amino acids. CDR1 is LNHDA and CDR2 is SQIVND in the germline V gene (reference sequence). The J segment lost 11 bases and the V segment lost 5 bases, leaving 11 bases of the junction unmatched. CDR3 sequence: CASSPAWTGRELFF. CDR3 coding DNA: TGTGCCAGTAGTCCCGCTTGGACAGGCAGAGAGCTGTTTTTT.